The source of this T cell receptor (beta chain) is a study of blood T cell repertoires in COVID-19. Study-wide background: Samples representing acute and convalescent COVID-19 were sourced from the United States, Italy and Spain. T cells, B-cell-depleted T cells, or PBMCs provided the cDNA or gDNA that served as material.

How the authors handled the data: By means of reference gene primer amplification, nucleated cell counts were estimated. Profiling relied on immunoSEQ multiplex PCR, and the TCRdb table lists in-frame clones only, not all of them. That table gives V, J and clone size, and the DNA gave D and trimming. The data contain hundreds of thousands of clones, approximately 84% of them seen just once; the ten biggest clones take up 2.1%. The ends lost 3 bases at V and 7 bases at J; junction bases unmatched: 6. Germline V lookup: CDR1 KGHDR, CDR2 SFDVKD. The CDR3 is 15 residues long. What was sequenced was peripheral blood. The chain employs TRBV24-1 and TRBJ2-3; 10 bases fit TRBD2. This TCR came from a woman aged 25-40 years who had recovered from COVID-19. CDR3 DNA sequence: TGTGCCACCAGTGATCCCAGAGCGGGGGGGCATACGCAGTATTTT. It encodes CATSDPRAGGHTQYF.